The source of this TCR beta chain is a study of cytomegalovirus exposure and HLA in healthy donors. Findings and limits, study-wide: As confirmed in vitro, a few CMV-associated chains were specific for CMV antigens. The later analysis indicated that the majority of CMV-associated TCR beta chains appeared HLA-restricted. Among TCR beta chains, those listed as cytomegalovirus-associated numbered about 160. In an earlier analysis, productive rearrangement rates for most beta V segments clustered near 87% or 30%.

It was with 60 Vbeta and 13 Jbeta primers that the PCR ran. Repertoires were generated with immunoSEQ multiplex PCR, while TCRdb's copy carries only in-frame clones and drops some. The profile shows about 120,000 clones, roughly 80% of them singletons. The germline V gene encodes CDR1 MDHEN and CDR2 SYDVKM. This CDR3 spans 19 amino acids. V lost 4 bases to trimming and J lost 0 bases; unmatched junction nucleotides: 14. Concerning this clone: Its specificity is not known.

This TCR was sampled from a young man in good health and CMV-seronegative. This rearrangement joins TRBV28 to TRBJ2-7; 11 bases map to TRBD2. The sequenced sample consisted of PBMCs. CDR3 coding DNA: TGTGCCAGCAGTTCTAGTCCCGGGGCTAGCGGGGGGATCTCCTACGAGCAGTACTTC. This gives the protein CASSSSPGASGGISYEQYF. The complete variable domain, with remaining parts taken from reference TRBV28 and TRBJ2-7, reads DVKVTQSSRYLVKRTGEKVFLECVQDMDHENMFWYRQDPGLGLRLIYFSYDVKMKEKGDIPEGYSVSREKKERFSLILESASTNQTSMYLCASSSSPGASGGISYEQYFGPGTRLTVT.